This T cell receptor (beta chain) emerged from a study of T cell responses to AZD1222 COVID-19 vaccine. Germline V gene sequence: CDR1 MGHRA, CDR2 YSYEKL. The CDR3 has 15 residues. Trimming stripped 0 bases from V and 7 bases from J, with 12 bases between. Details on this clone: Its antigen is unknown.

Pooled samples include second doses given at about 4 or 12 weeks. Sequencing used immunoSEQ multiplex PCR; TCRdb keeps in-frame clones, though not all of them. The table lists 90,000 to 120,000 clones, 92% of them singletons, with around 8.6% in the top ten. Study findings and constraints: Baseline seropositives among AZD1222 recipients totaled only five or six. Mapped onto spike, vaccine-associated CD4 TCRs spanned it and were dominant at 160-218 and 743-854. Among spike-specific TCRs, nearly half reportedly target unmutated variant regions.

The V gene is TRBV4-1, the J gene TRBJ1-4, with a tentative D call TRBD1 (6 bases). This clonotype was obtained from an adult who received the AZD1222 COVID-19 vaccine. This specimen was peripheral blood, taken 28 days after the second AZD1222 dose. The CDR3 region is CASSQDPGAGEKLFF. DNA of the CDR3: TGCGCCAGCAGCCAAGATCCGGGGGCCGGTGAAAAACTGTTTTTT.